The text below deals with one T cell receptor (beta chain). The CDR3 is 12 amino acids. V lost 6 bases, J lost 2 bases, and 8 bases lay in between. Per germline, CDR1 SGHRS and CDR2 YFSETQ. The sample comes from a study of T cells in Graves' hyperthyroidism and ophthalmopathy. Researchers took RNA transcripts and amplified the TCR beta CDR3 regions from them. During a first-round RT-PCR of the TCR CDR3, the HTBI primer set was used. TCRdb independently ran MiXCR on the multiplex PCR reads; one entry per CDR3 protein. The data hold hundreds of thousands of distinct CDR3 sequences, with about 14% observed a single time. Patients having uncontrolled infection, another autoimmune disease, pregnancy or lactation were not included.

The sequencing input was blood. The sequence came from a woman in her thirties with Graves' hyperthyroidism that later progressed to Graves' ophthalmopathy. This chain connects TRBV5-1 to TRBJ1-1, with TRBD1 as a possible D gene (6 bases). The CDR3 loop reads CASTGGNTEAFF. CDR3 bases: TGCGCCAGCACCGGGGGCAACACTGAAGCTTTCTTT.